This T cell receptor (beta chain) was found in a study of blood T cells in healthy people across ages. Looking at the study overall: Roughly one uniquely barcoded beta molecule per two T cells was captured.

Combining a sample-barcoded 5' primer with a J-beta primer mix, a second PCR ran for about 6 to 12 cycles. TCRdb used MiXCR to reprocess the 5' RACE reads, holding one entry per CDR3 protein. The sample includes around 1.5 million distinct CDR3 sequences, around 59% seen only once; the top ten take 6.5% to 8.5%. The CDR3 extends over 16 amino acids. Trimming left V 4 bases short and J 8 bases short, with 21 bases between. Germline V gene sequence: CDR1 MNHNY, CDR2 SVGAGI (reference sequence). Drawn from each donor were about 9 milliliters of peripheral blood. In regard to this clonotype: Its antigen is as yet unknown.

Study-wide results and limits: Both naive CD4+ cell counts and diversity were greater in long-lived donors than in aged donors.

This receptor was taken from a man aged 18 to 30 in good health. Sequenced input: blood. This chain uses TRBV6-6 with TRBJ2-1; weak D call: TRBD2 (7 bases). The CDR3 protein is CASSFSAGAANHEQFF. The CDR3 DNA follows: TGTGCCAGCAGTTTCTCGGCGGGGGCCGCGAACCATGAGCAGTTCTTC.